The following is a TCR beta chain sequence with its context. Sequencing used immunoSEQ multiplex PCR; TCRdb keeps in-frame clones, though not all of them. The table has around 80,000 clones, about 83% seen once. This record comes from a study of blood T cell repertoires in COVID-19. Material for sequencing was peripheral blood. This receptor was identified in a human donor in a cohort sampled during active COVID-19.

CDR3 in DNA: TGTGCCAGCTCAACGTCAAAGGGGACAGGGCTCTCTGAAAAACTGTTTTTT. Its translation: CASSTSKGTGLSEKLFF. This chain joins TRBV18 and TRBJ1-4, with TRBD1 matching 9 bases. Germline CDR1 and CDR2: KGHSH and LQKENI. The CDR3 sequence is 17 residues long. Losses at the gene ends were 5 bases for V and 7 bases for J; bases not matched to a gene: 14.